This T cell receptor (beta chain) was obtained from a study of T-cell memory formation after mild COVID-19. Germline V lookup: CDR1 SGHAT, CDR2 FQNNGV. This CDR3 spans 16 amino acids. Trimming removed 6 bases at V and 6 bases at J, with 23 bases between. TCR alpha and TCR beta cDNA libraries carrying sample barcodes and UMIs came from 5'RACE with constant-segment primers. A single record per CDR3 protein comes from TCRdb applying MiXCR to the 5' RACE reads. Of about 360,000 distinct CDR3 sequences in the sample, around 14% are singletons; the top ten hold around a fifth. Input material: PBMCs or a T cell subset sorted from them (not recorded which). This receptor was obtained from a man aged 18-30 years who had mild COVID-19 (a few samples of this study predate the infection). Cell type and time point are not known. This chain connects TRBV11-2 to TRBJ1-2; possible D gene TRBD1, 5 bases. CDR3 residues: CASRAPYEGLEDGYTF. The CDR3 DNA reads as TGTGCCAGCAGGGCCCCGTATGAGGGGCTAGAGGATGGCTACACCTTC. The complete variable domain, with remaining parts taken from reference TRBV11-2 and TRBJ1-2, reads EAGVAQSPRYKIIEKRQSVAFWCNPISGHATLYWYQQILGQGPKLLIQFQNNGVVDDSQLPKDRFSAERLKGVDSTLKIQPAKLEDSAVYLCASRAPYEGLEDGYTFGSGTRLTVV.